This T cell receptor (beta chain) was identified during a study of shared T cell receptors in the human thymus. Measured with immunoSEQ multiplex PCR; TCRdb has only the in-frame clones, and not every one. This sample has about 380,000 clones, with roughly 94% found just once. This CDR3 is 19 amino acids long. Trimming took 0 bases from V and 0 from J, leaving 21 bases between them. The V gene's germline CDR1 is SGHRS and CDR2 YFSETQ. This TCR derives from a human donor. Material: thymocytes. The rearrangement links TRBV5-1 to TRBJ1-1, with a weak D call TRBD1 (5 bases). CDR3 sequence reads: CASSLDRSLQGPMNTEAFF. CDR3 nucleotide sequence: TGCGCCAGCAGCTTGGATAGGAGTCTCCAGGGACCCATGAACACTGAAGCTTTCTTT.